One sample yielded the 8 T cell receptor beta chains listed below, sequenced in a study of shared clonotypes between healthy human individuals. The assay was immunoSEQ multiplex PCR, and TCRdb's table has in-frame clones only and misses some. Found here are millions of clones, about 95% of them singletons; the top ten hold 0.13%. Sequencing was carried out using naive CD4+ T cells sorted from blood. Subset of the sample: CD45RA+ positively selected. The receptors were sampled from a young man in good health.

This chain links TRBV12-5 with TRBJ2-1; TRBD2 matches 13 bases. The germline V gene encodes CDR1 LGHNT and CDR2 FRNRAP. Trimming at V came to 5 bases and at J to 6 bases, leaving 10 bases not matched to a gene. CDR3 length: 17 residues. The CDR3 DNA follows: TGTGCTAGTGGTCAGGGACTAGCGGGGCGGGGGAGCAATGAGCAGTTCTTC. It is translated as CASGQGLAGRGSNEQFF.

Points on this clone: Within the sample, other DNA sequences also encode this same CDR3. The chain couples TRBV30 to TRBJ2-3; D is possibly TRBD2 (6 bases). The CDR3 totals 11 residues. The V and J ends lost 2 bases and 6 bases respectively, with 6 bases between them. Germline V gene data show CDR1 as GTSNPN and CDR2 as SVGIG (reference sequence). The chain's CDR3 is CAWSREDTQYF. The CDR3 region has the DNA TGTGCCTGGAGTCGGGAGGATACGCAGTATTTT.

CDR3 amino acids: CASEGDREQGTPSGNTIYF. The CDR3 nucleotides read TGCGCCAGCGAAGGGGACAGGGAACAAGGAACACCCTCTGGAAACACCATATATTTT. The chain carries TRBV10-1 and TRBJ1-3, with 9 bases lining up with TRBD1. V lost 8 bases and J lost 0; bases outside the gene matches: 17. CDR1 and CDR2 from the germline V gene are WNHNN and SYGVQD (reference sequence). The CDR3 is made up of 19 amino acids.

The chain recombines TRBV28 with TRBJ2-4, with unresolved D. V was trimmed by 5 bases and J by 6 bases, leaving 14 bases between them. The CDR3 consists of 14 residues. Germline-derived CDR1 and CDR2 are MDHEN and SYDVKM. CDR3 sequence reads: CASSTSPELNIQYF. The CDR3 DNA reads as TGTGCCAGCAGTACGAGTCCCGAGTTAAACATTCAGTACTTC.

The gene calls are TRBV27 and TRBJ2-4; 9 positions agree with TRBD2. CDR1 is MNHEY and CDR2 is SMNVEV in the germline V gene (reference sequence). The V and J ends lost 0 bases and 4 bases, in that order; junction bases with no gene match: 4. This CDR3 has 16 residues. The CDR3 sequence: CASSLSGLAGKNIQYF. The CDR3 nucleotides read TGTGCCAGCAGTTTATCGGGTCTAGCGGGGAAAAACATTCAGTACTTC.

A remark on this clone: This specimen includes other DNA sequences encoding the same CDR3. The rearrangement joins TRBV5-1 to TRBJ1-2; D may be TRBD1 (5 bases). The CDR3 length is 13 residues. Trimming stripped 0 bases from V and 4 bases from J, with 7 bases between. The germline V gene has CDR1 SGHRS and CDR2 YFSETQ. The CDR3 DNA is TGCGCCAGCAGCTTGGAAGACAGCTATGGCTACACCTTC. Translated, it gives CASSLEDSYGYTF.

This clone was detected a few times. CDR3 DNA sequence: TGTGCCAGCAGTGAATCCGACCTCAGAGGGCCCCTCCACTTT. This encodes CASSESDLRGPLHF. This chain uses TRBV6-1 with TRBJ1-6; no firm D call. Germline CDR1 reads MNHNS; CDR2 reads SASEGT. V lost 2 bases and J 13 bases, leaving 15 bases between the germline ends. This CDR3 has 14 amino acids.

The chain couples TRBV5-1 to TRBJ1-1; TRBD1 matches 9 bases. The germline gives CDR1 SGHRS, CDR2 YFSETQ. CDR3 size: 15 residues. V lost 4 bases to trimming and J lost 7 bases; unmatched junction nucleotides: 11. In DNA form, the CDR3 reads TGCGCCAGCAGCGAAGCGGACAGGGGCGGGTTTGAAGCTTTCTTT. Its protein is CASSEADRGGFEAFF.